This TCR beta chain is drawn from a study of coeliac disease. Concerning this clone itself: Its antigen is unknown.

Sequencing used immunoSEQ multiplex PCR; TCRdb keeps in-frame clones, though not all of them. The sample carries roughly 2,500 clones, about 68% recorded once. Study-level results: Lower clonality than controls marked TRB and TRG repertoires from active celiac intraepithelial and lamina propria samples. Largely private TRB repertoires meant most sequences were sample-unique. Of coeliac lamina propria samples, about 50% of the 18 held published gliadin-specific TRB sequences, versus 1 of 6 controls.

Specimen: lymphocytes from the gut lamina propria. This receptor was taken from a human donor without celiac disease.

CDR3 nucleotides: TGCGCCAGCAGCCAAGCCTGGGAGGTAGGCACAGATACGCAGTATTTT. It translates to CASSQAWEVGTDTQYF. The chain has TRBV4-1 and TRBJ2-3, with a possible D match to TRBD2 (6 bases). The germline V and J ends were trimmed by 1 base and 1 base, with 12 bases remaining between them. The germline V gene encodes CDR1 MGHRA and CDR2 YSYEKL. This CDR3 contains 16 residues.